One sample yielded the 6 T cell receptor beta chains listed below, sequenced in a study of cytomegalovirus exposure and HLA in healthy donors. Use of 60 Vbeta and 13 Jbeta primers characterized the PCR. Sequencing used immunoSEQ multiplex PCR; TCRdb keeps in-frame clones, though not all of them. The table has approximately 220,000 clones, over 75% seen once. Sequenced sample: PBMCs. These receptors all come from a girl aged 2 to 10 in good health and CMV-seronegative.

The chain couples TRBV5-6 to TRBJ2-5, with TRBD2 matching over 8 bases. Germline assignment: CDR1 SGHDT and CDR2 YYEEEE. V lost 4 bases to trimming and J lost 4 bases; unmatched junction nucleotides: 9. The CDR3 runs to 15 residues. The CDR3 is CASSAPGGGAETQYF. The CDR3 nucleotides are TGTGCCAGCAGCGCCCCGGGGGGGGGTGCAGAGACCCAGTACTTC.

V and J are TRBV5-1 and TRBJ2-2; 9 nucleotides match TRBD2. Germline assignment: CDR1 SGHRS and CDR2 YFSETQ. Trimming at V came to 2 bases and at J to 3 bases, leaving 2 bases not matched to a gene. The CDR3 has 15 residues. CDR3 nucleotide sequence: TGCGCCAGCAGCTTAACTAGCGGGCACACCGGGGAGCTGTTTTTT. Amino acids: CASSLTSGHTGELFF.

The chain has TRBV7-9 and TRBJ2-3; TRBD1 matches 9 bases. This CDR3 contains 15 residues. J lost 0 bases, V lost 5 bases, and 3 bases had no gene match. The germline CDR1 and CDR2 sequences are SEHNR and FQNEAQ (reference sequence). Here the CDR3 reads CASSLGQGSTDTQYF. In DNA, the CDR3 is TGTGCCAGCAGCCTGGGACAGGGAAGCACAGATACGCAGTATTTT.

The gene calls are TRBV6-5 and TRBJ2-2; 9 positions match TRBD2. The CDR3 consists of 15 residues. V shed 6 bases, J shed 5 bases, and the junction held 7 bases outside the gene matches. Germline CDR1 and CDR2: MNHEY and SVGAGI. In nucleotides, the CDR3 is TGTGCCAGCAGCCTGGGACTAGCTCGAACCGGGGAGCTGTTTTTT. This encodes CASSLGLARTGELFF.

The V call is TRBV5-1, the J call TRBJ2-7; 9 nucleotides align to TRBD2. CDR1 and CDR2 from the germline V gene are SGHRS and YFSETQ. The CDR3 covers 16 residues. After removal of 4 bases from V and 4 bases from J, the junction contained 12 bases not matched to a gene. CDR3 sequence (DNA): TGCGCCAGCAGCCGTCCCCCCGCGGGAGGGCAATACGAGCAGTACTTC. It yields the protein CASSRPPAGGQYEQYF.

The rearrangement links TRBV6-5 to TRBJ2-5; 8 nucleotides match TRBD1. Looked up from germline, CDR1 is MNHEY and CDR2 is SVGAGI. J was trimmed by 9 bases and V by 2 bases; bases with no gene match: 11. The CDR3 is made up of 15 amino acids. CDR3 in amino acids: CASSYLGQGRGPQYF. CDR3 DNA sequence: TGTGCCAGCAGTTACCTTGGACAGGGTAGGGGACCCCAGTACTTC.